This T cell receptor beta chain was retrieved from a study of blood T cell repertoires in COVID-19. Overall study context: T cells, B-cell-depleted T cells, or PBMCs provided the cDNA or gDNA that served as material.

Assay: immunoSEQ multiplex PCR; the TCRdb copy retains only in-frame clones and omits some. Of around 260,000 clones in the sample, around four fifths were seen once. V lost 0 bases and J 5 bases, leaving 11 bases between the germline ends. The CDR3 has 14 residues. CDR1 and CDR2 (germline): SGHNT, YYREEE (reference sequence). Sequences were obtained from peripheral blood. The receptor's source is a man aged 60-69 years with acute or convalescent COVID-19. The chain has TRBV5-4 and TRBJ1-1, with D possibly TRBD1 on 5 matching bases. The chain's CDR3 is CASSLVRDGTEAFF. CDR3 nucleotides: TGTGCCAGCAGCTTGGTGCGGGACGGTACTGAAGCTTTCTTT.